The text below deals with one T cell receptor beta chain. What this receptor recognizes is not known. No per-base quality is available; no much larger clone lies one base away. The data originate from a study of blood T cell repertoires in COVID-19 (dated by TCRdb to about 2020). Background on the whole study: Collaborator samples came from the United States, Italy and Spain and covered acute and convalescent phases of COVID-19. The material from the prospective study consisted of cDNA or gDNA derived from T cells, B-cell-depleted T cells, or PBMCs. Deeply sampled blood TCRbeta repertoires from subjects exposed to, actively infected with, or recovered from COVID-19 were included in the dataset. The repertoires were made available in a free public database intended to serve as a resource for research on the immune response to SARS-CoV-2. Samples were obtained from the ongoing ImmuneRACE study (first 160 participants) and from about 1,300 subjects provided by 6 global collaborators. The sample metadata nearly always contained a de-identified subject ID, COVID-19 status, age in years and sex. Where available, HLA class I and class II types were obtained from metadata supplied by the sample provider rather than from assay-based typing.

On the study overall, not on this receptor specifically: The quantity of clinical and demographic metadata differed by source and by participant and was supplied without curation.

TCRbeta CDR3 regions were amplified from genomic DNA by means of the immunoSEQ Assay, a bias-controlled multiplex PCR. The authors processed their data as follows. Nucleated cell counts per sample were estimated from amplification of reference gene primers within the assay. To quantify the absolute abundance of each unique TCRbeta CDR3 rearrangement, sequence reads were collapsed and filtered. For each sample, productive Simpson clonality was calculated as the square root of Simpson's diversity index across productive rearrangements. The table was pulled from immuneACCESS by TCRdb, which kept in-frame rearrangements only. Such tables lose some clones; where checked, under half of the loss comes from unresolved V genes, and the rest has no known cause. D and trimming were read from the DNA, whereas the V and J calls and clone size are those reported in that table. In this sample the table shows around 190,000 clones, just under 80% of which occur a single time. About 6.8% of the sample is taken by the ten largest.

Collaborating institutions collected whole blood in K2EDTA tubes following their own protocols. For TCRbeta analysis, collaborators shipped samples in one of three forms: frozen whole blood, isolated PBMCs, or DNA extracted from either of those sample types. The CDR3 measures 14 amino acids from cysteine to phenylalanine. The retained sequence is limited to the CDR3, 42 bases, with the frame set at the first base. From a lookup of the germline V gene, CDR1 and CDR2 are SGHVS and FQNEAQ. The trim is 2 bases for V and 6 bases for J, with a gap of 12 bases between the germline ends. The origin of this receptor is an older man with active or convalescent COVID-19. This chain is built from TRBV7-8 and TRBJ2-3; a weak D assignment points to TRBD2 (5 bases agree). Sequenced material: peripheral blood. This receptor has the CDR3 CASSLFLGLDTQYF. The DNA is as follows: TGTGCCAGCAGCTTATTTCTCGGACTGGATACGCAGTATTTT.